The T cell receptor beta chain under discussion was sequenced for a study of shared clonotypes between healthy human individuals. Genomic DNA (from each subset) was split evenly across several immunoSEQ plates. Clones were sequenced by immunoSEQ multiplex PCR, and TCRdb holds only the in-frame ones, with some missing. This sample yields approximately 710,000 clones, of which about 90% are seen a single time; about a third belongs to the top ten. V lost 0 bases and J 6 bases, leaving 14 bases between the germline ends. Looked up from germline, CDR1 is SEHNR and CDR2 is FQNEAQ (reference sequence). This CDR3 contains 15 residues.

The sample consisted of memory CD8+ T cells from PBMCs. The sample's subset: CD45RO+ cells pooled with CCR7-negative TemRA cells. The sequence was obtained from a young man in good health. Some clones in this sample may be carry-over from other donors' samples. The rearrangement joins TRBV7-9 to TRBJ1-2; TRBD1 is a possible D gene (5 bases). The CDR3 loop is CASSLAAGHADGYTF. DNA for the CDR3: TGTGCCAGCAGCTTAGCAGCGGGGCATGCAGATGGCTACACCTTC.